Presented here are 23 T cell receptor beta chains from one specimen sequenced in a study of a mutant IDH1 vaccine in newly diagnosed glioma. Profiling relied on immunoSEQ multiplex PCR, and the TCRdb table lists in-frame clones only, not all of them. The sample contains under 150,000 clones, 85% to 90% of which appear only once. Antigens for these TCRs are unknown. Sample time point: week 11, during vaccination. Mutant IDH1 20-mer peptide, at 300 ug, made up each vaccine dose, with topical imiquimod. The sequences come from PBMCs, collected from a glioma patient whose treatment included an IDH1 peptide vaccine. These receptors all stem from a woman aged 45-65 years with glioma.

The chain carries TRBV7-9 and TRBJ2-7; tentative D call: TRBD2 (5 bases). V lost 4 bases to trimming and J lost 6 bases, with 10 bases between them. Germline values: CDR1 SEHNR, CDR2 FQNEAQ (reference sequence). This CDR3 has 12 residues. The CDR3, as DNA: TGTGCCAGCAGCTCTGAGCGGACCGAGCAGTACTTC. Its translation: CASSSERTEQYF.

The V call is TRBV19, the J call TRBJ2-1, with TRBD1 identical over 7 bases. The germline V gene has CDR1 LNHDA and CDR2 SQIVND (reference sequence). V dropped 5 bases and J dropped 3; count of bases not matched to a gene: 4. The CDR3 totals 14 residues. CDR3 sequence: CASSSWDSYNEQFF. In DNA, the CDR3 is TGTGCCAGTAGTTCTTGGGACAGCTACAATGAGCAGTTCTTC.

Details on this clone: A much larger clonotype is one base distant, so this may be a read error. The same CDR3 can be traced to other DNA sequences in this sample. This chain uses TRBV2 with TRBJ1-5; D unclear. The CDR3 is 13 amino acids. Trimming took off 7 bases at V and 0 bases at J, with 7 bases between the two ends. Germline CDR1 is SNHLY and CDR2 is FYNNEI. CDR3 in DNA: TGTGCCAGCAAAAGGGATAGCAATCAGCCCCAGCATTTT. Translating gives CASKRDSNQPQHF.

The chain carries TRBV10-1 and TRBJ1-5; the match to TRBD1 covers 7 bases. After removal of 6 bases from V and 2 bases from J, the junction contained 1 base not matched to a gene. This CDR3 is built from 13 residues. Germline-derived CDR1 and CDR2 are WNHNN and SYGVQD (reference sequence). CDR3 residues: CASSGQGNQPQHF. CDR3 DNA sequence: TGCGCCAGCAGCGGACAGGGCAATCAGCCCCAGCATTTT.

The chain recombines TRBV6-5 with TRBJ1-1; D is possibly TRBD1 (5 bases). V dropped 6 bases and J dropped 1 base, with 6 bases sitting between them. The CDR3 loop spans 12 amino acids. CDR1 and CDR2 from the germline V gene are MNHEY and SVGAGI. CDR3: CASRGTNTEAFF. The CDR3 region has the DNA TGTGCCAGCAGGGGGACGAACACTGAAGCTTTCTTT.

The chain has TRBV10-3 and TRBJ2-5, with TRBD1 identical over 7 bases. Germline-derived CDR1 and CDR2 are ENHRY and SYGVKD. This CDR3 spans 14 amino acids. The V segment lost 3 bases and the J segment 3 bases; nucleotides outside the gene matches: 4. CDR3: CAISDRGFEETQYF. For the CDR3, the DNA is TGTGCCATCAGTGACAGGGGGTTCGAAGAGACCCAGTACTTC.

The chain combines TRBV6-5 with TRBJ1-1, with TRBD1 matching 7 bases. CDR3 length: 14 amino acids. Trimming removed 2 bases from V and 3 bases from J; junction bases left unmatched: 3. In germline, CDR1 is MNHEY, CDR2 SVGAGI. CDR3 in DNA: TGTGCCAGCAGTTACGGGACAGCCGACACTGAAGCTTTCTTT. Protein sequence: CASSYGTADTEAFF.

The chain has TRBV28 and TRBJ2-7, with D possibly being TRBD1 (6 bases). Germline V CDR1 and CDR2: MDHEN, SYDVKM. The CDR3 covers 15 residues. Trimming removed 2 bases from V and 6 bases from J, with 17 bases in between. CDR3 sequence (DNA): TGTGCCAGCAGTTTAGTTGGGGGCTCTCCCGCCGAGCAGTACTTC. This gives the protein CASSLVGGSPAEQYF.

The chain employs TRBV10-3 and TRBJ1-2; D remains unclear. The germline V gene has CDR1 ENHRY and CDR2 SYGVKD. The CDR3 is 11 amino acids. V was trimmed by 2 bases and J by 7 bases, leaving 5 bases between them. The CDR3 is CAISEQAGYTF. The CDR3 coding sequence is TGTGCCATCAGTGAGCAAGCTGGCTACACCTTC.

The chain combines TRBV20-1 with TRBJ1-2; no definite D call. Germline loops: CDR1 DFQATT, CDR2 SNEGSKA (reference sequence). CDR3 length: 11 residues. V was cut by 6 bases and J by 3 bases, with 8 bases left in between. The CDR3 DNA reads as TGCAGTGCCGAAAATGACTATGGCTACACCTTC. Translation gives CSAENDYGYTF.

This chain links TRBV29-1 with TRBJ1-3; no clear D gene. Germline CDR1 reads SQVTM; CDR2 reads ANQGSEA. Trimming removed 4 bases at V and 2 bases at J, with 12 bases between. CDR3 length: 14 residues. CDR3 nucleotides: TGCAGCGTTGGGAGAAGGGAGGCTGGAAACACCATATATTTT. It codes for CSVGRREAGNTIYF.

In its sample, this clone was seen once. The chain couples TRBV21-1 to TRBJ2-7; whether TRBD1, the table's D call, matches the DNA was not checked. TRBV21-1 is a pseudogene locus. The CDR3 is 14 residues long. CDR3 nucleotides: TGTGCCAGCAACAGGGTGACAAAAGGCTACGAGCAGTACTTC. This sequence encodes CASNRVTKGYEQYF.

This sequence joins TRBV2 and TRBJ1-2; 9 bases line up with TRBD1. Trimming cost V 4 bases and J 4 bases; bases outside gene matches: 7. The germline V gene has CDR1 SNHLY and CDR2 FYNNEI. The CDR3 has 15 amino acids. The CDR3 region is CASSVQGALGYGYTF. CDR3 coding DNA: TGTGCCAGCAGTGTACAGGGGGCGCTTGGCTATGGCTACACCTTC.

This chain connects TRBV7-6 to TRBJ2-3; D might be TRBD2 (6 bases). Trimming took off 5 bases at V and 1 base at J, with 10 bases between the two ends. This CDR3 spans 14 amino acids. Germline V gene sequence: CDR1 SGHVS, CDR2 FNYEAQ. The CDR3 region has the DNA TGTGCCAGCAGCCTGACGGGGGGCACAGATACGCAGTATTTT. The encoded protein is CASSLTGGTDTQYF.

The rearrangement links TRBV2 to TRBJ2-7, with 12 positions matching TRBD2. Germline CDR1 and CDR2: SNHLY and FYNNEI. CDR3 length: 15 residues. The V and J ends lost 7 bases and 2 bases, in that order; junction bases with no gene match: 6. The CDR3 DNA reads TGTGCCAGCAACGAACGGACTAGCGGGGCCTACGAGCAGTACTTC. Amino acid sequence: CASNERTSGAYEQYF.

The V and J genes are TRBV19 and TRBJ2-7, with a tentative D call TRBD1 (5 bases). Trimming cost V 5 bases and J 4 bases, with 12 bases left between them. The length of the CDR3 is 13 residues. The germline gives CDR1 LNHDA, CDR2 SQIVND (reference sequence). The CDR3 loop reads CASSVGRAYEQYF. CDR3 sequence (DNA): TGTGCCAGTAGTGTCGGCAGGGCGTACGAGCAGTACTTC.

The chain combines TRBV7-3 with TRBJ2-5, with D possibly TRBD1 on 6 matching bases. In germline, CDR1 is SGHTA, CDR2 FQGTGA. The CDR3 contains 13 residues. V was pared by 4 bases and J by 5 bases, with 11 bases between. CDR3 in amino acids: CASSSGVGETQYF. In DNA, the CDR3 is TGTGCCAGCAGCTCAGGGGTTGGGGAGACCCAGTACTTC.

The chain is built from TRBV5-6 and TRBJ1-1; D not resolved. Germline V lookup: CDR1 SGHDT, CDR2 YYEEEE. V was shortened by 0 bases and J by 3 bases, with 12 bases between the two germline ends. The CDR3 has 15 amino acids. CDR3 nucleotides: TGTGCCAGCAGCTTGGATTGGAGGAGCGACACTGAAGCTTTCTTT. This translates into CASSLDWRSDTEAFF.

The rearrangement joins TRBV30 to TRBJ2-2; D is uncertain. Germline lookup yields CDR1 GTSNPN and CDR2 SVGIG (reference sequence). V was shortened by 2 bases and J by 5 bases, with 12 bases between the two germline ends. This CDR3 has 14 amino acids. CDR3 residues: CAWSSLAQTGELFF. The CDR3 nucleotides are TGTGCCTGGAGTTCCCTCGCTCAAACCGGGGAGCTGTTTTTT.

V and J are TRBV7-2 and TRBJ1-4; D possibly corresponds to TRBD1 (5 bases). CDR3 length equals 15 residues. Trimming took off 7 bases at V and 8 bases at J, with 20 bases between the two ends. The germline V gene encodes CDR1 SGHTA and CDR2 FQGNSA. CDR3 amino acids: CASTPRATEGEKLFF. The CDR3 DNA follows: TGTGCCAGCACCCCCAGGGCCACGGAAGGCGAAAAACTGTTTTTT.

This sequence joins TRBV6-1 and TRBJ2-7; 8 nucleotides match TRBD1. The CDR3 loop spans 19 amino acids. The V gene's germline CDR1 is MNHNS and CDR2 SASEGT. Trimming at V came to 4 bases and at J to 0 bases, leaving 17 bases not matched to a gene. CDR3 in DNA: TGTGCCAGCAGTGGAGCCGGGACAGGAACATCCTCGATCTCCTACGAGCAGTACTTC. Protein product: CASSGAGTGTSSISYEQYF.

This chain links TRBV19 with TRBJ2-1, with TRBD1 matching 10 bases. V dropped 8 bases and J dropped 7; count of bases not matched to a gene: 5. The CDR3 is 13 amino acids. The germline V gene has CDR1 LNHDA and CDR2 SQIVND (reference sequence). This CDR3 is CASGTGEVNEQFF. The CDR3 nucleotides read TGTGCCAGTGGGACAGGGGAGGTAAATGAGCAGTTCTTC.

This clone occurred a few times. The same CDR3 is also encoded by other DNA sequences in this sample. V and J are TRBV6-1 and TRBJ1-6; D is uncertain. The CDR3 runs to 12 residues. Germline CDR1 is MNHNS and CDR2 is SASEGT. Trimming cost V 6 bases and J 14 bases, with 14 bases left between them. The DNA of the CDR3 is TGTGCCAGCAGGGTCCCCTCTTTGACCCTCCACTTT. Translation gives CASRVPSLTLHF.